These 25 T cell receptor gamma chains were sequenced from one sample in a study of gamma delta lymphoproliferative disorders and STAT genes (dated by TCRdb to about 2018). For TCR sequencing, genomic DNA was taken from peripheral blood mononuclear cells isolated from both patients and controls. Library construction relied on multiplex PCR. Sequenced using an Illumina MiSeq. The public reads were reprocessed by TCRdb using CATT, and rows of matching DNA were later combined. For this sample the table gives 3,500 to 4,500 gamma-chain clones, of which more than 6.5% were detected only once. Of the sample, around 37% is held by the ten largest clones. The sequencing sample was made of blood. The receptors were gathered from a human donor in good health.

This clone rates as medium-sized. The genes are TRGV2 and TRGJ1 or TRGJ2. No J gene is reported in TCRdb; it was inferred here by comparing the DNA with germline. The CDR3 has 13 residues. CDR1 EGSNGY and CDR2 YDSYNSKV come from the germline V gene. The V and J ends lost 0 bases and 8 bases, in that order; junction bases with no gene match: 7. DNA for the CDR3: TGTGCCACCTGGGACGGGCCGGATCATAAGAAACTCTTT. This encodes CATWDGPDHKKLF.

This clone counts as medium-sized (0.01 to 0.1%). This CDR3 is also generated by other DNA sequences in the sample. In DNA form, the CDR3 reads TGTGCCACCTGGGATAGTCTTTATTATAAGAAACTCTTT. Translated: CATWDSLYYKKLF. The genes are TRGV8 and TRGJ1 or TRGJ2. Since TCRdb gives no J gene, matching the DNA to germline was used here to assign it. The CDR3 runs to 13 residues. V lost 1 base and J lost 3; bases outside the gene matches: 3. In germline, CDR1 is VENAVY, CDR2 YDSYNSRV.

By its share, this clone is medium-sized. Other DNA sequences in this specimen translate into the identical CDR3. This chain connects TRGV4 to TRGJ1 or TRGJ2. In the absence of a J gene in TCRdb, the DNA was matched to germline to assign it here. CDR1 is EGSTGY, CDR2 YDSYTSSV, per germline. V was pared by 1 base and J by 3 bases, with 3 bases of the junction left unmatched. This CDR3 is built from 13 residues. The DNA of the CDR3 is TGTGCCACCTGGGATGGCCTTTATTATAAGAAACTCTTT. Translation gives CATWDGLYYKKLF.

Sample share makes this clone medium-sized (0.01 to 0.1%). The chain uses TRGV4 and TRGJP1. Matching the DNA to germline supplied the J gene, which TCRdb does not give. The V gene's germline CDR1 is EGSTGY and CDR2 YDSYTSSV. V trimming: 0 bases; J trimming: 3 bases; junction bases outside the gene matches: 1. The CDR3 extends over 14 amino acids. CDR3: CATWDGPTGWFKIF. As DNA, the CDR3 is TGTGCCACCTGGGATGGGCCCACTGGTTGGTTCAAGATATTT.

This clone is labeled as medium-sized. CDR3 loop: CATWDGGPEILGKKLF. Written as DNA, the CDR3 is TGTGCCACCTGGGACGGCGGACCGGAGATTTTGGGTAAGAAACTCTTT. The rearrangement links TRGV2 to TRGJ1 or TRGJ2. Because TCRdb records no J gene, it was assigned here through a match of the DNA to germline. V lost 1 base to trimming and J lost 9 bases; unmatched junction nucleotides: 18. Germline CDR1 EGSNGY, CDR2 YDSYNSKV. The CDR3 has 16 residues.

By share, this clone ranks as medium-sized. A single base separates this from a much larger clone, so it may be a read error. This rearrangement joins TRGV10 to TRGJ1 or TRGJ2. TCRdb supplies no J gene; here it was assigned by aligning the nucleotide sequence to germline. TRGV10 is an open reading frame whose function is uncertain. The CDR3 has 11 amino acids. Losses at the gene ends were 8 bases for V and 5 bases for J; bases not matched to a gene: 4. DNA of the CDR3: TGTGCTGCGTGGGATCATTATAAGAAACTCTTT. It is translated as CAAWDHYKKLF.

By sample fraction, this clone is medium-sized. This chain links TRGV4 with TRGJ1 or TRGJ2. The J gene, left out of TCRdb, was set here by checking the DNA against germline. The CDR3 runs 12 residues. Germline CDR1 is EGSTGY and CDR2 is YDSYTSSV. With 5 bases clipped from V and 4 bases from J, the junction kept 5 bases outside the gene matches. As DNA, the CDR3 is TGTGCCACCTGGGCCATGTATTATAAGAAACTCTTT. This sequence encodes CATWAMYYKKLF.

The chain recombines TRGV2 with TRGJ1 or TRGJ2. As TCRdb names no J gene, one was assigned here on the basis of a DNA match to germline. This CDR3 is built from 13 residues. CDR1 and CDR2 (germline): EGSNGY, YDSYNSKV. J was trimmed by 7 bases and V by 3 bases; bases with no gene match: 9. The CDR3 DNA is TGTGCCACCTGGGACTCCTCTGGGTATAAGAAACTCTTT. Translation gives CATWDSSGYKKLF.

This clone has more than one count but fewer than ten. The chain is built from TRGV4 and TRGJ1 or TRGJ2. The J gene comes from matching the DNA to germline here; TCRdb lacks it. Trimming removed 4 bases from V and 11 bases from J; junction bases left unmatched: 2. CDR3 size: 9 residues. Germline V gene sequence: CDR1 EGSTGY, CDR2 YDSYTSSV. The chain's CDR3 is CATWEEKLF. CDR3 bases: TGTGCCACCTGGGAAGAGAAACTCTTT.

This clone is judged medium-sized. A junction boundary mismatches the germline segment, possibly from a read error. Here the CDR3 DNA reads TGCGCGCTCTATTATAAGAAACTCTTT. This encodes CALYYKKLF. The J gene is TRGJ1 or TRGJ2, the V gene TRGV9. Because TCRdb records no J gene, it was assigned here through a match of the DNA to germline. The CDR3 has 9 residues. The germline CDR1 and CDR2 sequences are GITISATS and ISYDGTV (reference sequence).

By frequency in the sample, this clone is medium-sized. The rearrangement joins TRGV2 to TRGJP1. TCRdb is silent on the J gene; assignment here came from matching the DNA to germline. Germline assignment: CDR1 EGSNGY and CDR2 YDSYNSKV. The CDR3 is 17 residues long. Unmatched junction bases numbered 8, after V lost 1 base and J lost 0 bases. CDR3 protein: CATWDGRYNTTGWFKIF. The CDR3 DNA is TGTGCCACCTGGGACGGTAGATACAATACCACTGGTTGGTTCAAGATATTT.

This clone is termed medium-sized. The gene calls are TRGV4 and TRGJ1 or TRGJ2. TCRdb lists no J gene, so it was determined here by aligning the DNA to germline. Germline trimming cut 0 bases from V and 6 bases from J; bases unmatched to any gene: 2. The CDR3 is 12 residues long. Germline V gene sequence: CDR1 EGSTGY, CDR2 YDSYTSSV. CDR3 DNA sequence: TGTGCCACCTGGGATGGGAGTTATAAGAAACTCTTT. Amino acid sequence: CATWDGSYKKLF.

The chain couples TRGV8 to TRGJ1 or TRGJ2. TCRdb leaves out the J gene; it was filled in here by matching the DNA to germline. The CDR3 extends over 10 amino acids. The germline gives CDR1 VENAVY, CDR2 YDSYNSRV. CDR3 protein: CAEESYKKLF. The DNA of the CDR3 is TGTGCAGAGGAATCCTATAAGAAACTCTTT.

This clone ranks as medium-sized. V and J are TRGV8 and TRGJ1 or TRGJ2. Assignment of the J gene here rests on matching the DNA to germline, because TCRdb gives none. Trimming cost V 6 bases and J 6 bases; bases outside gene matches: 11. In germline, CDR1 is VENAVY, CDR2 YDSYNSRV. The CDR3 runs to 13 residues. CDR3 residues: CATWIPPTYKKLF. DNA of the CDR3: TGTGCCACCTGGATACCCCCCACTTATAAGAAACTCTTT.

CDR3 amino acids: CAAAGDQGWFKIF. CDR3 in DNA: TGTGCTGCCGCGGGGGACCAGGGGTGGTTCAAGATATTT. V usage is TRGV10 and J usage is TRGJP1. The J gene was not available in TCRdb and was assigned here by matching the DNA to germline segments. TRGV10 is sorted into the ORF group, with uncertain function. V was clipped by 12 bases and J by 11 bases; unmatched bases: 16. CDR3 size: 13 residues.

Sample share makes this clone medium-sized. V and J are TRGV8 and TRGJ1 or TRGJ2. The J gene was missing in TCRdb and was found by matching the end of the DNA to germline. This CDR3 spans 13 amino acids. Germline V gene sequence: CDR1 VENAVY, CDR2 YDSYNSRV. V lost 2 bases and J lost 7; bases outside the gene matches: 8. The DNA of the CDR3 is TGTGCCACCTGGGATATCCGAGGATATAAGAAACTCTTT. It is translated as CATWDIRGYKKLF.

In its sample, this clone is medium-sized (0.01 to 0.1%). The chain has TRGV2 and TRGJP2. The J gene was missing in TCRdb and was found by matching the end of the DNA to germline. Germline trimming cut 1 base from V and 3 bases from J; bases unmatched to any gene: 11. This CDR3 is 17 amino acids long. CDR1 EGSNGY and CDR2 YDSYNSKV come from the germline V gene. The CDR3 loop reads CATWDGPQGRSDWIKTF. The CDR3 nucleotides read TGTGCCACCTGGGACGGACCCCAGGGGCGTAGTGATTGGATCAAGACGTTT.

This clone is classed as medium-sized. The J gene is TRGJP1, the V gene TRGV10. TCRdb leaves out the J gene; it was filled in here by matching the DNA to germline. TRGV10 is recorded as an ORF, its role being uncertain. The V gene end was trimmed by 8 bases and the J gene end by 7 bases; junction bases not matched to a gene: 2. This CDR3 has 11 residues. The chain's CDR3 is CAAWDGWFKIF. The CDR3 DNA follows: TGTGCTGCGTGGGATGGTTGGTTCAAGATATTT.

This clone is labeled medium-sized (0.01 to 0.1%). Other DNA sequences from this sample encode an identical CDR3 as well. The chain uses TRGV4 and TRGJ1 or TRGJ2. The J gene is not listed in TCRdb, so it was assigned here from a DNA match to germline. The V and J ends lost 0 bases and 3 bases, in that order; junction bases with no gene match: 5. CDR3 size: 14 residues. Germline CDR1 reads EGSTGY; CDR2 reads YDSYTSSV. Here the CDR3 reads CATWDGPGYYKKLF. The CDR3 region has the DNA TGTGCCACCTGGGATGGGCCGGGTTATTATAAGAAACTCTTT.

This clone rates as medium-sized. CDR3 amino acids: CATWESPYYKKLF. Written as DNA, the CDR3 is TGTGCCACCTGGGAGTCCCCTTATTATAAGAAACTCTTT. The rearrangement joins TRGV4 to TRGJ1 or TRGJ2. Here the J gene came from matching the DNA to germline, since TCRdb omits it. This CDR3 comprises 13 residues. CDR1 is EGSTGY and CDR2 is YDSYTSSV in the germline V gene. Losses at the gene ends were 4 bases for V and 3 bases for J; bases not matched to a gene: 6.

This clone appeared many times. One end of the junction varies from germline; a read error may be responsible. Written as DNA, the CDR3 is TGTGCCATCTGGGTCAATACCACTGGTTGGTTCAAGATATTT. Translation gives CAIWVNTTGWFKIF. The rearrangement uses TRGV8 and TRGJP1. The J gene, missing from TCRdb, was assigned here through DNA to germline matching. Germline V gene lookup returns CDR1 VENAVY and CDR2 YDSYNSRV. The CDR3 consists of 14 residues.

By share, this clone counts as medium-sized. V and J are TRGV8 and TRGJ1 or TRGJ2. Here the J gene came from matching the DNA to germline, since TCRdb omits it. The CDR3 runs to 16 residues. The germline gives CDR1 VENAVY, CDR2 YDSYNSRV. The V and J ends lost 1 base and 3 bases, in that order; junction bases with no gene match: 12. The CDR3 spells CATWDSRWRSYYKKLF. The CDR3 nucleotides read TGTGCCACCTGGGATAGCCGGTGGAGGAGTTATTATAAGAAACTCTTT.

The V gene is TRGV11, the J gene TRGJ1 or TRGJ2. TRGV11 is classed as an ORF, of uncertain function. The ends lost 9 bases at V and 10 bases at J; junction bases unmatched: 3. This CDR3 has 9 amino acids. CDR3: CACWSKKLF. The CDR3 DNA sequence: TGTGCCTGCTGGTCCAAGAAACTCTTT.

About this clone itself: The DNA is omitted, as the CDR3 cannot be located on it reliably, and the CDR3 follows TCRdb's listing. The J gene went uncalled, whereas the V gene is TRGV11. TRGV11 is an ORF, with its function uncertain. The CDR3 is 15 residues long, ends included. CDR3 sequence reads: CTTVPAGFAGWFKIF.

By share of the sample, this clone is medium-sized. This chain joins TRGV2 and TRGJ1 or TRGJ2. The J gene comes from matching the DNA to germline here; TCRdb lacks it. The CDR3 covers 16 residues. V lost 0 bases to trimming and J lost 3 bases; unmatched junction nucleotides: 11. Per the germline V gene, CDR1 is EGSNGY and CDR2 is YDSYNSKV. CDR3: CATWDGLPEFYYKKLF. CDR3 coding DNA: TGTGCCACCTGGGACGGGCTCCCCGAATTTTATTATAAGAAACTCTTT.